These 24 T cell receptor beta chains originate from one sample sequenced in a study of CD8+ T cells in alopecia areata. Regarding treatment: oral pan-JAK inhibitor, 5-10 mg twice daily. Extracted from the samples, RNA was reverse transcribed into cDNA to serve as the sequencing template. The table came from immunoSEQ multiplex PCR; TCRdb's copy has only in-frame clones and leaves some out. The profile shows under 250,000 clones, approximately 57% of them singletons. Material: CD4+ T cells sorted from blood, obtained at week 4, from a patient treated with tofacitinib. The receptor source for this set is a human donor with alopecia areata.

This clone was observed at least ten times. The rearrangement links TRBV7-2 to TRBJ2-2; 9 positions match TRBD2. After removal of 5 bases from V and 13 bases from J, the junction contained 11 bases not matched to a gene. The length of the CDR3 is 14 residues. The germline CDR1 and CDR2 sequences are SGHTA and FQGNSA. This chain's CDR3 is CASSPGLAATGLFF. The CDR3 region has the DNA TGTGCCAGCAGCCCGGGACTAGCTGCGACTGGGCTGTTTTTT.

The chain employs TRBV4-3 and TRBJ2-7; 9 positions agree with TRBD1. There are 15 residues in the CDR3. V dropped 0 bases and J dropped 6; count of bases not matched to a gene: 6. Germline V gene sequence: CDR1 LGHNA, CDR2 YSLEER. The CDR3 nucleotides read TGCGCCAGCAGCCAAGATGTTGGACAGGGGCGCGAGCAGTACTTC. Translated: CASSQDVGQGREQYF.

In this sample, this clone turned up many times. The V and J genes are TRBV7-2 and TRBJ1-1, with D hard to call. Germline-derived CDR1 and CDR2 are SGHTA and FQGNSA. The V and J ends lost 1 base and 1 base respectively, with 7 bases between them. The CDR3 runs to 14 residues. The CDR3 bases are TGTGCCAGCAGCTTAGGCCGACAGAACACTGAAGCTTTCTTT. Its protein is CASSLGRQNTEAFF.

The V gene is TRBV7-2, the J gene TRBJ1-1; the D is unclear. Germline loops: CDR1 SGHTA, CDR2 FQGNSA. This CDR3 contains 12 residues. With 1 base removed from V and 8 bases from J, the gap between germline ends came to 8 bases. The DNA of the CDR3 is TGTGCCAGCAGCTTAGATATCCGGGAAGCTTTCTTT. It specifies CASSLDIREAFF.

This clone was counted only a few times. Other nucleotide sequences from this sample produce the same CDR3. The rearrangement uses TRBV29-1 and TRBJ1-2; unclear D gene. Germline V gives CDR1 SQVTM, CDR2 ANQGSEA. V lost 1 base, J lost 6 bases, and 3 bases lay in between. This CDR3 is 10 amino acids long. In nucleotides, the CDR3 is TGCAGCGTTGAAGGGAATGGCTACACCTTC. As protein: CSVEGNGYTF.

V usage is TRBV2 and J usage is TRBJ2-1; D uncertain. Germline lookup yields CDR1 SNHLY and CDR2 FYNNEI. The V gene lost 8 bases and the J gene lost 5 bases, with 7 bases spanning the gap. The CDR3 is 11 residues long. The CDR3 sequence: CASCLHNEQFF. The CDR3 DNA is TGTGCCAGCTGCCTACACAATGAGCAGTTCTTC.

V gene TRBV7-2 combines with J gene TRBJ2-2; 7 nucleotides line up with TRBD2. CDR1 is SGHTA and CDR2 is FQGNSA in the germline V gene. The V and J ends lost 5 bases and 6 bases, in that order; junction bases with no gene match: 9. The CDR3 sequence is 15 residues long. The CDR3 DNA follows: TGTGCCAGCAGCCCCAGGACTAGTTTTCCCGGGGAGCTGTTTTTT. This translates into CASSPRTSFPGELFF.

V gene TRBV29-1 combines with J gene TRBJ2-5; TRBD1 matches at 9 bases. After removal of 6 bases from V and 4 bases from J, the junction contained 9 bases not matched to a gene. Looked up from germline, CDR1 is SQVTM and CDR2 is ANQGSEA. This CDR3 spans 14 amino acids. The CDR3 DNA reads TGCAGCGTCCAAACAGGGGGCTTCGCAGAGACCCAGTACTTC. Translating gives CSVQTGGFAETQYF.

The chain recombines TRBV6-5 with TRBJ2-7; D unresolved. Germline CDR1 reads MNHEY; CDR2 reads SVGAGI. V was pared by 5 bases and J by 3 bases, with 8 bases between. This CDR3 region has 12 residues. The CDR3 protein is CASSQTDYEQYF. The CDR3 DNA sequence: TGTGCCAGCAGTCAAACAGACTACGAGCAGTACTTC.

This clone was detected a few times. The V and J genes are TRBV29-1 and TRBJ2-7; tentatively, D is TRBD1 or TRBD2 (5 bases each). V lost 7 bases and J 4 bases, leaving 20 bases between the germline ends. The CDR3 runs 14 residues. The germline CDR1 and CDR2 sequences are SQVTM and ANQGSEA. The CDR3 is CSARGGGNRYEQYF. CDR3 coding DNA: TGCAGCGCCCGGGGTGGGGGAAATAGGTACGAGCAGTACTTC.

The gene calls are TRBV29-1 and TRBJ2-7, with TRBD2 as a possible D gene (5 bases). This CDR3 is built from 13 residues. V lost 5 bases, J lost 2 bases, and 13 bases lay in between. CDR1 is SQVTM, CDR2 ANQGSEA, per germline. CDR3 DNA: TGCAGCGTTAGGGAGACCACCGCCTACGAGCAGTACTTC. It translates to CSVRETTAYEQYF.

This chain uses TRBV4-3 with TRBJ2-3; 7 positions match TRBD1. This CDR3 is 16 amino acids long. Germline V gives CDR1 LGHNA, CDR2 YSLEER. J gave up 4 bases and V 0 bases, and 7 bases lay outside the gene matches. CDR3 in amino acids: CASSQEYRGPSDTQYF. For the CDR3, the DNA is TGCGCCAGCAGCCAAGAATACAGGGGACCCTCAGATACGCAGTATTTT.

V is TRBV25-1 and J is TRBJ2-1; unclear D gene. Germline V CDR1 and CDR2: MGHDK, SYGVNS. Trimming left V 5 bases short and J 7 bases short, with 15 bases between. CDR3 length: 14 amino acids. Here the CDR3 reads CASSTGPDRNEQFF. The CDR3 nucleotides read TGTGCCAGCAGTACCGGACCGGATAGAAATGAGCAGTTCTTC. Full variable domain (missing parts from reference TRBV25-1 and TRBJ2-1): EADIYQTPRYLVIGTGKKITLECSQTMGHDKMYWYQQDPGMELHLIHYSYGVNSTEKGDLSSESTVSRIRTEHFPLTLESARPSHTSQYLCASSTGPDRNEQFFGPGTRLTVL.

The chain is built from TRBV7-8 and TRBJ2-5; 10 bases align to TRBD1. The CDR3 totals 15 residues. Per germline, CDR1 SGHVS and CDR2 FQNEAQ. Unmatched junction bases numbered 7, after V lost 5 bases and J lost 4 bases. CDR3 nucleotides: TGTGCCAGCAGCCCCGGGACAGGGGAGGGAGAGACCCAGTACTTC. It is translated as CASSPGTGEGETQYF.

This chain's CDR3 is CASSGTGYNSPLHF. The DNA of the CDR3 is TGTGCCAGCTCAGGGACAGGATATAATTCACCCCTCCACTTT. The chain links TRBV25-1 to TRBJ1-6; 8 bases line up with TRBD1. Trimming removed 8 bases from V and 4 bases from J; junction bases left unmatched: 4. The CDR3 totals 14 residues. Germline assignment: CDR1 MGHDK and CDR2 SYGVNS.

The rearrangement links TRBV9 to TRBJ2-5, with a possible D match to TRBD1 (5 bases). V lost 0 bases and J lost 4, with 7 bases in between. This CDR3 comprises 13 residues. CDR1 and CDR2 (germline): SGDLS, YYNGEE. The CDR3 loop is CASSVVGAETQYF. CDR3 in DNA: TGTGCCAGCAGCGTAGTAGGGGCAGAGACCCAGTACTTC.

The CDR3: CAWSGKGPKAEAFF. The CDR3 DNA is TGTGCCTGGAGTGGTAAGGGGCCCAAGGCTGAAGCTTTCTTT. The chain is built from TRBV30 and TRBJ1-1, with TRBD1 as a possible D gene (5 bases). The CDR3 spans 14 residues. Germline-derived CDR1 and CDR2 are GTSNPN and SVGIG (reference sequence). Trimming left V 1 base short and J 6 bases short, with 15 bases between.

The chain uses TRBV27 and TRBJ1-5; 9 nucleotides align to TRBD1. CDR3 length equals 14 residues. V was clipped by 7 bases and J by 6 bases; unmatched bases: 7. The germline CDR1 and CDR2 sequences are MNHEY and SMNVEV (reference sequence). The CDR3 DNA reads TGTGCCAGCACCACACAGGGGGCTGGTCAGCCCCAGCATTTT. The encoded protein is CASTTQGAGQPQHF.

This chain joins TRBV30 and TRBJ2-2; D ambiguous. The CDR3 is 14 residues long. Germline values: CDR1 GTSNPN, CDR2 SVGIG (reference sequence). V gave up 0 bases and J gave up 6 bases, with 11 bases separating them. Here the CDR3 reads CAWSVRIWAGELFF. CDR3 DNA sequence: TGTGCCTGGAGTGTACGAATATGGGCCGGGGAGCTGTTTTTT.

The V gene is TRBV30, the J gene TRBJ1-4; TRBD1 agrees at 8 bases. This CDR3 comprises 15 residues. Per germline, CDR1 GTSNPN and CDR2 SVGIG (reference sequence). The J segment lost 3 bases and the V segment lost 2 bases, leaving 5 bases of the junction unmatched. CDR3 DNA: TGTGCCTGGAGTTCCACGACAGGGGCTAATGAAAAACTGTTTTTT. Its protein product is CAWSSTTGANEKLFF. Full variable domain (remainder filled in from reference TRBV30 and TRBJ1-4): SQTIHQWPATLVQPVGSPLSLECTVEGTSNPNLYWYRQAAGRGLQLLFYSVGIGQISSEVPQNLSASRPQDRQFILSSKKLLLSDSGFYLCAWSSTTGANEKLFFGSGTQLSVL.

The CDR3 region has the DNA TGTGCCAGCAGCTTAGCGTGGACAGGGCCCGAGCAGTACTTC. The encoded protein is CASSLAWTGPEQYF. The chain carries TRBV7-8 and TRBJ2-7; 8 bases map to TRBD1. Germline CDR1 and CDR2: SGHVS and FQNEAQ. CDR3 size: 14 residues. The V and J ends lost 0 bases and 6 bases, in that order; junction bases with no gene match: 4.

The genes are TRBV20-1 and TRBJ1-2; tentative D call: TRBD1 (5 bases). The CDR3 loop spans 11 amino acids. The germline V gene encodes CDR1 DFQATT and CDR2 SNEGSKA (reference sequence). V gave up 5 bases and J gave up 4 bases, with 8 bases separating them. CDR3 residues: CSALQGYGYTF. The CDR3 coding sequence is TGCAGTGCTCTCCAGGGCTATGGCTACACCTTC.

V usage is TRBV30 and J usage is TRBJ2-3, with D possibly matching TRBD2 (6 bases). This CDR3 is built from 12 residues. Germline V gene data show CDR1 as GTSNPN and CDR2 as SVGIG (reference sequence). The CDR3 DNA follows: TGTGTCGTTCGGACTGGGGGGTATACGCAGTATTTT. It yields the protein CVVRTGGYTQYF. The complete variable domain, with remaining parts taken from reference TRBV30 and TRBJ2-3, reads SQTIHQWPATLVQPVGSPLSLECTVEGTSNPNLYWYRQAAGRGLQLLFYSVGIGQISSEVPQNLSASRPQDRQFILSSKKLLLSDSGFYLCVVRTGGYTQYFGPGTRLTVL.

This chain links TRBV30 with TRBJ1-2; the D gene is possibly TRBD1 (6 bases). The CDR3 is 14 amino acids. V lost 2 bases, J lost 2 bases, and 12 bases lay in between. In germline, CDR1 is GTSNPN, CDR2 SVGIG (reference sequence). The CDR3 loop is CAWSRQGLNYGYTF. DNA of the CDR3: TGTGCCTGGAGTCGGCAGGGGCTCAACTATGGCTACACCTTC.